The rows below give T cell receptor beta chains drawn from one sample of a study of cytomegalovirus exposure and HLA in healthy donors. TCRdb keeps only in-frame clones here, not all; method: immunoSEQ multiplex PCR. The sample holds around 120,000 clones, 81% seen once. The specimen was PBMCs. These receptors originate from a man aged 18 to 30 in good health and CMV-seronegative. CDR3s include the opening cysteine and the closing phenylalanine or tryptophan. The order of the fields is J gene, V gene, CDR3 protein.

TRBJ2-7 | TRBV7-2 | CASSLKSLAGGLEQYF
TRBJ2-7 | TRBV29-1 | CSVEDPGIPGDEQYF
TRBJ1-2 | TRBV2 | CASSVGTSIGYTF
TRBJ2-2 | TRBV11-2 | CASCENSNTGELFF
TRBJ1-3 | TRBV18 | CASSPVTTTNLIRGNTIYF
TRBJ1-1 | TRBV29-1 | CSVGEGRAEAFF
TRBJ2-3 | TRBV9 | CASSVAPLAGVTDTQYF
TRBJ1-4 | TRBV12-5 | CASGPGQGDEKLFF
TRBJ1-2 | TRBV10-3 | CAISGGQPSYGYTF
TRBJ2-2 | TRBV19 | CASSRTGVSGELFF
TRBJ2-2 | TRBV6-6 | CASSGQIPTGELFF
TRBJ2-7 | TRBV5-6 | CASSLAGGGPYEQYF
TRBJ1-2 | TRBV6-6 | CASRREGRSNYGYTF
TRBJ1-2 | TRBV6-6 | CASSYSEGANYGYTF
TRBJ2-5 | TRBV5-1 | CASSLRSGGYQETQYF
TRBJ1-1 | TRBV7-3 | CASSTSRGAPEAFF
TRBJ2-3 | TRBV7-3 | CASSLTGKGTDTQYF
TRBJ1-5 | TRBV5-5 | CASSPAMDRGYNQPQHF
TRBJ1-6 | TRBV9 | CASSVAGVSDSPLHF
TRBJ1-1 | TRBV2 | CASRLTGTTEAFF
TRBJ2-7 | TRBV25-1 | CASSRQGGYEQYF
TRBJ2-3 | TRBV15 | CATSNSGTSTDTQYF
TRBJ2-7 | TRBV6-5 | CASSRGLSVYEQYF
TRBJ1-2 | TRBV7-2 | CASSLARQGLAGYTF
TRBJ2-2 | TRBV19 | CASTSTGGGGELFF
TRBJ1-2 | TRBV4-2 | CASSPAQGEVRGSSF
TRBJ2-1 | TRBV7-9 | CASSLRGGPDEQFF
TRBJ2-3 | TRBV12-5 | CASGPGERIHTDTQYF
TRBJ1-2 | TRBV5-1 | CASSYRDRGQSNYGYTF
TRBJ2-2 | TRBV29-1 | CSVVPAGELFF
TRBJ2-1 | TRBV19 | CASSIGGIYNEQFF
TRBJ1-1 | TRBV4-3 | CASSQGQGAMNTEAFF
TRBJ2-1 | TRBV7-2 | CASSLGSGGAYNEQFF
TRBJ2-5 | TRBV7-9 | CASSSSTGWETQYF
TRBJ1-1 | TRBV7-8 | CASSLPGQAGTEAFF
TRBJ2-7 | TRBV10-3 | CAISEWDSYEQYF
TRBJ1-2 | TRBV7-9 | CASSLVSYEGYTF
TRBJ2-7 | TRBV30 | CAWSPRNEQYF
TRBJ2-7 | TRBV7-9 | CASSLPGRYEQYF
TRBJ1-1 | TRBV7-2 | CASSWDKNTEAFF